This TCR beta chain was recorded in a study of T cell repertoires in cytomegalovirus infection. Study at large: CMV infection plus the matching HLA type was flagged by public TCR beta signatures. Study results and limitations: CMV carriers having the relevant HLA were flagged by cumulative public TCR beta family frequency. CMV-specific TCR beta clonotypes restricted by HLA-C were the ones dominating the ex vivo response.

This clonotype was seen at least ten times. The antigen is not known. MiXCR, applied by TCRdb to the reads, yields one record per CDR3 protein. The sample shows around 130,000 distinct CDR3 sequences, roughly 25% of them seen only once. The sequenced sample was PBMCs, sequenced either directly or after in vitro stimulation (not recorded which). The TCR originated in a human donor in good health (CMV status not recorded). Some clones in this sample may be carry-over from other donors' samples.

DNA of the CDR3: TGTGCCAGCAGCTTAGCGGGGACAGGGGGCTATCAGCCCCAGCATTTT. As protein: CASSLAGTGGYQPQHF. The rearrangement joins TRBV7-2 to TRBJ1-5; 12 bases line up with TRBD1. V dropped 0 bases and J dropped 5; count of bases not matched to a gene: 2. The germline gives CDR1 SGHTA, CDR2 FQGNSA. The CDR3 is 16 amino acids.